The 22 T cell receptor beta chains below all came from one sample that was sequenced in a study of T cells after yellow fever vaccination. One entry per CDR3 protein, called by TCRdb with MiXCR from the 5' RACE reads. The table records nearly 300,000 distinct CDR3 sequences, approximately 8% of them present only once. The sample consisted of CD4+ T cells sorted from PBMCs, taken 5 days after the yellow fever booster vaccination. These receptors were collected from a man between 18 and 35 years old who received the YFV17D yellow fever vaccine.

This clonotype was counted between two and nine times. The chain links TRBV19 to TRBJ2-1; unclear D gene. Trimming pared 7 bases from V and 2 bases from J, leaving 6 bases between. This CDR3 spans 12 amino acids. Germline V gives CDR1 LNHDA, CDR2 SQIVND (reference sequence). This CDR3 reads CASMTTYNEQFF. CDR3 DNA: TGTGCCAGTATGACCACCTACAATGAGCAGTTCTTC.

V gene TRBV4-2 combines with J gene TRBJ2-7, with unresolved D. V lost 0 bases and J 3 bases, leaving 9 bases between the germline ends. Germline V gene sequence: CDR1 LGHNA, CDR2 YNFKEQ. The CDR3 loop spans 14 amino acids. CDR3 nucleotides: TGTGCCAGCAGCCAAGATTTGGGCAGCTACGAGCAGTACGTC. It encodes CASSQDLGSYEQYV.

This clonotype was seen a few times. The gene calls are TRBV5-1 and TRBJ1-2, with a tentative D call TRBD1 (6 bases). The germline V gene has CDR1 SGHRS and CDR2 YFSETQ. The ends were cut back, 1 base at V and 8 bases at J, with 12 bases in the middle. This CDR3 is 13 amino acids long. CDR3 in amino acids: CASSLTGFEGYTF. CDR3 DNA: TGCGCCAGCAGCTTGACAGGGTTCGAGGGCTACACCTTC.

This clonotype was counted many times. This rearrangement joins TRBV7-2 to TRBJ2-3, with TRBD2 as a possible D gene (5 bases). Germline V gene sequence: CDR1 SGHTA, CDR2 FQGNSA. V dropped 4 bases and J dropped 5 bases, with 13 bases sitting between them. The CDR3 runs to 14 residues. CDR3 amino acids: CASSSLGVRDTQYF. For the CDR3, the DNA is TGTGCCAGCAGCTCCCTGGGAGTGAGAGATACGCAGTATTTT.

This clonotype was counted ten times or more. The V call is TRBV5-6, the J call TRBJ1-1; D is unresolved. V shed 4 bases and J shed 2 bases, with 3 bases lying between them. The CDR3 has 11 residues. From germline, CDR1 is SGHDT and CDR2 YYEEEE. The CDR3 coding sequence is TGTGCCAGCAGCATAAACACTGAAGCTTTCTTT. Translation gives CASSINTEAFF.

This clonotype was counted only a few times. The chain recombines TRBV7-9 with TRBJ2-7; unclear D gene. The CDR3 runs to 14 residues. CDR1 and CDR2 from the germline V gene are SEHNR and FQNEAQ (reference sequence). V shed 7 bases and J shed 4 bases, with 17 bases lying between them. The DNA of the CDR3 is TGTGCCAGCACCCTAGGTGGCTGGGAATACGAGCAGTACTTC. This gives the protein CASTLGGWEYEQYF.

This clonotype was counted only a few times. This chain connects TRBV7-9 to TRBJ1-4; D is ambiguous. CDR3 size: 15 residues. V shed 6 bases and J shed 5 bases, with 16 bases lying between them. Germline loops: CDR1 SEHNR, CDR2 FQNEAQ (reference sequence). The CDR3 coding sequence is TGTGCCAGCAGGCTTGGGGTCGGCTACAATGAAAAACTGTTTTTT. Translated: CASRLGVGYNEKLFF. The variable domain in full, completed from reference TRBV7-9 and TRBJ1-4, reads DTGVSQNPRHKITKRGQNVTFRCDPISEHNRLYWYRQTLGQGPEFLTYFQNEAQLEKSRLLSDRFSAERPKGSFSTLEIQRTEQGDSAMYLCASRLGVGYNEKLFFGSGTQLSVL.

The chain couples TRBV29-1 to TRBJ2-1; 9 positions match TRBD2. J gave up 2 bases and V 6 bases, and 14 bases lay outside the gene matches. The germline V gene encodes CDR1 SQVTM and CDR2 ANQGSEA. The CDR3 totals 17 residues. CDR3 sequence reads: CSVASTGGGVPYNEQFF. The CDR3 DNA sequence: TGCAGCGTAGCTTCGACGGGCGGGGGGGTTCCCTACAATGAGCAGTTCTTC.

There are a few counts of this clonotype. The CDR3 DNA follows: TGCGCCAGCAGCTTACGTTCGATCCCAGAAGGCTACACCTTC. Translated, it gives CASSLRSIPEGYTF. The gene calls are TRBV4-1 and TRBJ1-2, with no clear D. Germline V lookup: CDR1 MGHRA, CDR2 YSYEKL. Between the trimmed V and J ends, which lost 5 bases and 8 bases, there was a span of 18 bases. There are 14 residues in the CDR3.

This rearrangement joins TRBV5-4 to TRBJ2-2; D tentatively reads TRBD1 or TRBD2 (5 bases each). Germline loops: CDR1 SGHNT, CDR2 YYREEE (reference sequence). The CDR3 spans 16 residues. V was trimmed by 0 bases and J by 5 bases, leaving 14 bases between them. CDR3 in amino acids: CASSLERGAQTGELFF. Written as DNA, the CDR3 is TGTGCCAGCAGCTTGGAGAGAGGGGCGCAGACCGGGGAGCTGTTTTTT. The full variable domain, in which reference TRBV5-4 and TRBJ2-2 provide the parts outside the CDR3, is ETGVTQSPTHLIKTRGQQVTLRCSSQSGHNTVSWYQQALGQGPQFIFQYYREEENGRGNFPPRFSGLQFPNYSSELNVNALELDDSALYLCASSLERGAQTGELFFGEGSRLTVL.

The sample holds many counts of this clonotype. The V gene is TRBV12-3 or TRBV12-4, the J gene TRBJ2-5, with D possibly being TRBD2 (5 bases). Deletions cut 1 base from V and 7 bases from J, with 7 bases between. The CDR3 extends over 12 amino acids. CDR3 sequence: CASSLVRGTQYF. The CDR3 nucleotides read TGTGCCAGCAGTTTAGTCCGGGGGACCCAGTACTTC.

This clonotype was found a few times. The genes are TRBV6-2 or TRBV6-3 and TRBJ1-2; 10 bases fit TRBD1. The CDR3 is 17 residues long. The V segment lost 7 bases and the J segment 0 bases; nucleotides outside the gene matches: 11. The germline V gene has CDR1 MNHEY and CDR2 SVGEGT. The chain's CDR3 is CASTPRTGGNTNYGYTF. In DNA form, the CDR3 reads TGTGCCAGCACCCCGCGGACAGGGGGAAACACTAACTATGGCTACACCTTC.

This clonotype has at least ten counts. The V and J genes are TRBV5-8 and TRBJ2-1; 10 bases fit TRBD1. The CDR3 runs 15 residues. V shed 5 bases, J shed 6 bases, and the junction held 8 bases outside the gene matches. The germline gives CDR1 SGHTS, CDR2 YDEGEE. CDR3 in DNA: TGTGCCAGCAGGCCCGGGGACAGGGGTTTCAATGAGCAGTTCTTC. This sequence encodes CASRPGDRGFNEQFF.

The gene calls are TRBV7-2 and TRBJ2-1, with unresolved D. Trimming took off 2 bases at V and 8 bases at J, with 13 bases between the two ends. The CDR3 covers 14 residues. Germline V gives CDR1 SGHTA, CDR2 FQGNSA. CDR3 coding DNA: TGTGCCAGCAGCTTAATGTTACAGCGAGATGAGCAGTTCTTC. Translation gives CASSLMLQRDEQFF.

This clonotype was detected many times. Here the CDR3 DNA reads TGTGCCAGCAGCTTAGATCGGGTTCAGCCCCAGCATTTT. Residues: CASSLDRVQPQHF. The rearrangement joins TRBV11-2 to TRBJ1-5; the D is unclear. Germline values: CDR1 SGHAT, CDR2 FQNNGV. CDR3 length: 13 residues. V shed 0 bases and J shed 6 bases, with 6 bases lying between them.

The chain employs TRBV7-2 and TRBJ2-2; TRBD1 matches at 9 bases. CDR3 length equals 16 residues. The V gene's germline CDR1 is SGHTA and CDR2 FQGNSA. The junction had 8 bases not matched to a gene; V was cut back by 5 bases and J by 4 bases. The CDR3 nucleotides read TGTGCCAGCAGCCCTCCACAGGGGGCGATCACCGGGGAGCTGTTTTTT. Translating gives CASSPPQGAITGELFF.

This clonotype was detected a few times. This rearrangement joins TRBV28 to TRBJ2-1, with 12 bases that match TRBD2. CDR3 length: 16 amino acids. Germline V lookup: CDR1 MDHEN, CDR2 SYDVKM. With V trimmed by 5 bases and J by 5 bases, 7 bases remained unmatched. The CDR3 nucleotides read TGTGCCAGCAGTGCCCTACTAGCGGGGGGCCACAATGAGCAGTTCTTC. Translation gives CASSALLAGGHNEQFF.

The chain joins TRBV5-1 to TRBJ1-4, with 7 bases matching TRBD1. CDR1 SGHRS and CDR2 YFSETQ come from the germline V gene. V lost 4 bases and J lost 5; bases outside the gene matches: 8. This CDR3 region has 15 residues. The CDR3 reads CASSLLGTENEKLFF. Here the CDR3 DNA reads TGCGCCAGCAGCCTATTGGGGACAGAGAATGAAAAACTGTTTTTT.

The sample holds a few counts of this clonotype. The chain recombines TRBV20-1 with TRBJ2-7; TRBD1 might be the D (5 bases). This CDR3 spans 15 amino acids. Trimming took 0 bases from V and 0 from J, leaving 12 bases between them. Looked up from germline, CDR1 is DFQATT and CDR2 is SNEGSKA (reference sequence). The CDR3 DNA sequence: TGCAGTGCTAGAGATTGGGGCAGTGGCTCCTACGAGCAGTACTTC. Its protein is CSARDWGSGSYEQYF.

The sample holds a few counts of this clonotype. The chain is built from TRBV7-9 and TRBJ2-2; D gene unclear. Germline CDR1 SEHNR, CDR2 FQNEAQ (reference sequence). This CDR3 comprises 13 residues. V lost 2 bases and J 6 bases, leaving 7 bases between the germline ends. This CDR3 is CASSLSVSGELFF. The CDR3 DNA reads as TGTGCCAGCAGCTTATCCGTATCCGGGGAGCTGTTTTTT.

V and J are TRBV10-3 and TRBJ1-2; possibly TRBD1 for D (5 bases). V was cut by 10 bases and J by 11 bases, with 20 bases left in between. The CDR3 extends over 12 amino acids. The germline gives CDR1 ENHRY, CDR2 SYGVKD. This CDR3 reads CASGLLGGTYTF. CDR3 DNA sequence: TGTGCCAGCGGTCTCTTGGGGGGGACGTACACCTTC.

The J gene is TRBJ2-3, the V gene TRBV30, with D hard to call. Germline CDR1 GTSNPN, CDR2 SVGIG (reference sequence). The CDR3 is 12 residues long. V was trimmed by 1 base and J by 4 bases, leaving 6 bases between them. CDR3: CAWSGLSDTQYF. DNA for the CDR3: TGTGCCTGGAGTGGCCTGTCAGATACGCAGTATTTT.